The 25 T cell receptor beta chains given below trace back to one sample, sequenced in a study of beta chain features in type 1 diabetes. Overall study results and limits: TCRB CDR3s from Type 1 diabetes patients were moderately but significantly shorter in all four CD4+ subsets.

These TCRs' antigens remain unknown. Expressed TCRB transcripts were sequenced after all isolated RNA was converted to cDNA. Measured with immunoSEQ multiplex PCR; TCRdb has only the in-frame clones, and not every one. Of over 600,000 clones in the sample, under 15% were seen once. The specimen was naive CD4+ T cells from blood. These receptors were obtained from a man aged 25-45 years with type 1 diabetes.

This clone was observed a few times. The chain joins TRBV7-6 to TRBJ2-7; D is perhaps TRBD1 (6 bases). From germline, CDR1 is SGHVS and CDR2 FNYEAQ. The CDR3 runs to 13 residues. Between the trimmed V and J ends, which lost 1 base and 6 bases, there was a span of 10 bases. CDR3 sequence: CASSLEQGSEQYF. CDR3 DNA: TGTGCCAGCAGCTTAGAACAGGGATCCGAGCAGTACTTC. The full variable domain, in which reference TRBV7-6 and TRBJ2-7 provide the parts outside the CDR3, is GAGVSQSPRYKVTKRGQDVALRCDPISGHVSLYWYRQALGQGPEFLTYFNYEAQQDKSGLPNDRFSAERPEGSISTLTIQRTEQRDSAMYRCASSLEQGSEQYFGPGTRLTVT.

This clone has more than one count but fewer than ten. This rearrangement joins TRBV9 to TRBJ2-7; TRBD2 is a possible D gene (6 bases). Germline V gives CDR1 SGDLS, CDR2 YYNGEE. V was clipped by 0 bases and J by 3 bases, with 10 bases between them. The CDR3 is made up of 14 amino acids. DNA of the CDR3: TGTGCCAGCAGCGTAGGGGCTAGCGTCTACGAGCAGTACTTC. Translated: CASSVGASVYEQYF.

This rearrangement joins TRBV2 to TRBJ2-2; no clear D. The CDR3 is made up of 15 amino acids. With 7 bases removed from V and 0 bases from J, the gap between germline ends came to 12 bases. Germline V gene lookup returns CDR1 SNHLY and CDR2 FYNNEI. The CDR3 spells CASMRQLANTGELFF. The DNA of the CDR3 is TGTGCCAGCATGAGGCAGCTCGCGAACACCGGGGAGCTGTTTTTT.

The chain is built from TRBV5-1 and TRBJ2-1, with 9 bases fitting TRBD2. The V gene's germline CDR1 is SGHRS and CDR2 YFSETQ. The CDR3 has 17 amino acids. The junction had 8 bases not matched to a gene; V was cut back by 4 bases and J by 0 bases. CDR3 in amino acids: CASSPSGAGGSYNEQFF. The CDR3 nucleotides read TGCGCCAGCAGCCCCTCGGGAGCGGGGGGCTCCTACAATGAGCAGTTCTTC.

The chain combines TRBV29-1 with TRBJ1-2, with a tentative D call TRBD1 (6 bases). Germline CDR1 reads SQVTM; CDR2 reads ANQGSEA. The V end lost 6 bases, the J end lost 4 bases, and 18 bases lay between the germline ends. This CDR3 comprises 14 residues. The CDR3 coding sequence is TGCAGCGTGGACAGTATATATGCGACCTATGGCTACACCTTC. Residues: CSVDSIYATYGYTF.

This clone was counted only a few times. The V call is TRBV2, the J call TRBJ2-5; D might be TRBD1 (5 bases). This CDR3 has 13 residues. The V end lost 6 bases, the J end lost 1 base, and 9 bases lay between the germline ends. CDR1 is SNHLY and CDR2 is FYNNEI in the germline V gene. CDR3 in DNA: TGTGCCAGCAGCCCCGACAGCCAAGAGACCCAGTACTTC. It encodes CASSPDSQETQYF.

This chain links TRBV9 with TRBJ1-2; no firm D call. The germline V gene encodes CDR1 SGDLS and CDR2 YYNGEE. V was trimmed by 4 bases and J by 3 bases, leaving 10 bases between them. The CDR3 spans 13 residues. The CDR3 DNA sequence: TGTGCCAGCAGCCCCCCCGGTCACTATGGCTACACCTTC. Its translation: CASSPPGHYGYTF.

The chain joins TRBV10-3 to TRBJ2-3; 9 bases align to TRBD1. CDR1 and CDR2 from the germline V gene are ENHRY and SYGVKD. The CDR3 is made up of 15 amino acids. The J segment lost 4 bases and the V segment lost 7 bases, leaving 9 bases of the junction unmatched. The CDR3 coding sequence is TGTGCCATCACCCCGGGACAGGGAGTGGCAGATACGCAGTATTTT. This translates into CAITPGQGVADTQYF.

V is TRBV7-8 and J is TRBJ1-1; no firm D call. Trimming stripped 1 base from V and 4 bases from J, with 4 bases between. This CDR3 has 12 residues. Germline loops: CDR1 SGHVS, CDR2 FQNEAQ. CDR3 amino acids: CASSLGRTEAFF. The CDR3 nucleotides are TGTGCCAGCAGCTTAGGGCGCACTGAAGCTTTCTTT. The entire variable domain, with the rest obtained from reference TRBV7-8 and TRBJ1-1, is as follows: GAGVSQSPRYKVAKRGQDVALRCDPISGHVSLFWYQQALGQGPEFLTYFQNEAQLDKSGLPSDRFFAERPEGSVSTLKIQRTQQEDSAVYLCASSLGRTEAFFGQGTRLTVV.

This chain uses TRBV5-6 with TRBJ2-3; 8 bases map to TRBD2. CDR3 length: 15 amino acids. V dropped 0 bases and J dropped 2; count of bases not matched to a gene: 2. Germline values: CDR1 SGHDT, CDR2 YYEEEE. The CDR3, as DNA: TGTGCCAGCAGCTTGGCAGCGGGGGACACAGATACGCAGTATTTT. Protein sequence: CASSLAAGDTDTQYF.

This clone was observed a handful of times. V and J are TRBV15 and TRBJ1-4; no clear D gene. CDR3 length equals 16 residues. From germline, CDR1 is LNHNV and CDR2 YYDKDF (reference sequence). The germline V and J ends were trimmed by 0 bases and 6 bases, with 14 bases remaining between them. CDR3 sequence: CATSRESWFRDEKLFF. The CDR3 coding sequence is TGTGCCACCAGCAGAGAGAGTTGGTTCCGAGATGAAAAACTGTTTTTT.

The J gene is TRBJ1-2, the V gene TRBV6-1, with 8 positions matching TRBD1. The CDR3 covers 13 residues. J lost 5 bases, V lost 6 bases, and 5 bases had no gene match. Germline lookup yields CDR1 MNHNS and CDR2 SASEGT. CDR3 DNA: TGTGCCAGCAGGTTGACAGGGGTGTATGGCTACACCTTC. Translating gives CASRLTGVYGYTF.

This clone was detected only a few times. The CDR3 is CASSGSGGPTDTQYF. The CDR3 DNA reads as TGTGCCAGCAGTGGTAGCGGGGGGCCCACAGATACGCAGTATTTT. This chain links TRBV9 with TRBJ2-3; 10 bases fit TRBD2. V shed 5 bases, J shed 2 bases, and the junction held 5 bases outside the gene matches. Germline values: CDR1 SGDLS, CDR2 YYNGEE. CDR3 size: 15 residues.

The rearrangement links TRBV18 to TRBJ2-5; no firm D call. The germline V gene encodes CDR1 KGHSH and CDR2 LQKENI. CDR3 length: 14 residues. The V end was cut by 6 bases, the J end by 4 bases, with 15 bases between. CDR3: CASSPGLVRETQYF. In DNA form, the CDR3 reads TGTGCCAGCTCGCCCGGTCTGGTCCGAGAGACCCAGTACTTC.

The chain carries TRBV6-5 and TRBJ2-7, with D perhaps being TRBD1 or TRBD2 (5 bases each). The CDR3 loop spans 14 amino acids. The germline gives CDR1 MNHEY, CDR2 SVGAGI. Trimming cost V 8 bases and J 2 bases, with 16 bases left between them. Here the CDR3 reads CASRYRQTTYEQYF. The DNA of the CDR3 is TGTGCCAGCCGATATAGACAGACTACCTACGAGCAGTACTTC.

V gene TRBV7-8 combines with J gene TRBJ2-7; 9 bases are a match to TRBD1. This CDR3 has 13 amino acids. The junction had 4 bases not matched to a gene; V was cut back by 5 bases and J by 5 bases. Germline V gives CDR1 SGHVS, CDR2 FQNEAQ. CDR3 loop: CASSRDRDHEQYF. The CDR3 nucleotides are TGTGCCAGCAGCCGGGACAGGGACCACGAGCAGTACTTC. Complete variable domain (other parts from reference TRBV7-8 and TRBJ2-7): GAGVSQSPRYKVAKRGQDVALRCDPISGHVSLFWYQQALGQGPEFLTYFQNEAQLDKSGLPSDRFFAERPEGSVSTLKIQRTQQEDSAVYLCASSRDRDHEQYFGPGTRLTVT.

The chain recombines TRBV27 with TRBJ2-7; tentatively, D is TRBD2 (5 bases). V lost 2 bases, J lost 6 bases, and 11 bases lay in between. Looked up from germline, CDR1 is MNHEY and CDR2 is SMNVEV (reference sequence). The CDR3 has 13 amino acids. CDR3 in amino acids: CASSLNSVGEQYF. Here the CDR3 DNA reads TGTGCCAGCAGTTTAAATAGCGTAGGCGAGCAGTACTTC.

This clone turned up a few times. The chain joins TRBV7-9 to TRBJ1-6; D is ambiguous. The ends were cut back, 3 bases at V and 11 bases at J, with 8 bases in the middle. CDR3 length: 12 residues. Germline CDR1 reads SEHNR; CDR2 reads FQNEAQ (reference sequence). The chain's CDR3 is CASSFSAAPLHF. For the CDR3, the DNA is TGTGCCAGCAGCTTCTCGGCCGCACCCCTCCACTTT.

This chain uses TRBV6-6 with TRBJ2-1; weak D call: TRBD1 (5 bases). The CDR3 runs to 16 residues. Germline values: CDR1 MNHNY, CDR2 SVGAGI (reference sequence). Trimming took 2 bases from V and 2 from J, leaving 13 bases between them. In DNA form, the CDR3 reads TGTGCCAGCAGTTACGCCCCGCAGGGCGCCTACAATGAGCAGTTCTTC. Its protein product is CASSYAPQGAYNEQFF.

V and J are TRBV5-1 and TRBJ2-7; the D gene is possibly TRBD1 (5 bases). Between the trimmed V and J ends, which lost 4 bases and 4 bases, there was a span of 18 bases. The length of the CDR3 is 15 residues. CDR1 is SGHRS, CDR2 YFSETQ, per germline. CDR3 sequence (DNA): TGCGCCAGCAGCCTTGGTCAAGGGGTTCAGTACGAGCAGTACTTC. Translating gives CASSLGQGVQYEQYF.

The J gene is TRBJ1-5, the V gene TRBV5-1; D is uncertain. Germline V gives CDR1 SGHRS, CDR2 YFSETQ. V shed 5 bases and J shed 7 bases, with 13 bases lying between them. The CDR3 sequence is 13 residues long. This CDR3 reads CASRKDAGQPQHF. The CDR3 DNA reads TGCGCCAGCAGGAAGGATGCGGGCCAGCCCCAGCATTTT.

The CDR3: CASSLGPAVQETQYF. The CDR3 DNA follows: TGTGCCAGCAGCTTAGGTCCCGCGGTGCAAGAGACCCAGTACTTC. The chain recombines TRBV7-8 with TRBJ2-5; the D is unclear. The CDR3 extends over 15 amino acids. Trimming removed 1 base at V and 2 bases at J, with 11 bases between. Per germline, CDR1 SGHVS and CDR2 FQNEAQ.

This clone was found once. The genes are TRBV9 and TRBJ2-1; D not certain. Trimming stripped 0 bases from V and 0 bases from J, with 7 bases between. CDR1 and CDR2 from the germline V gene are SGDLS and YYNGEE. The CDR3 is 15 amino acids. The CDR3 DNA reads TGTGCCAGCAGCGTAGACTTGAGCTCCTACAATGAGCAGTTCTTC. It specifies CASSVDLSSYNEQFF.

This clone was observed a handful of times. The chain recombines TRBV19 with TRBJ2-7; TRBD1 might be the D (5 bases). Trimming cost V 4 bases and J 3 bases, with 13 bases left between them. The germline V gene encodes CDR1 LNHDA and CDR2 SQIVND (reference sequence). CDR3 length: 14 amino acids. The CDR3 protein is CASSTQGDGYEQYF. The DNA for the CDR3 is TGTGCCAGTAGTACGCAGGGCGACGGCTACGAGCAGTACTTC. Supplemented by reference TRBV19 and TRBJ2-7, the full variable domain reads DGGITQSPKYLFRKEGQNVTLSCEQNLNHDAMYWYRQDPGQGLRLIYYSQIVNDFQKGDIAEGYSVSREKKESFPLTVTSAQKNPTAFYLCASSTQGDGYEQYFGPGTRLTVT.

For the CDR3, the DNA is TGTGCCAGCAGCGCCGCCTCCGGGGTCAGCACCGGGGAGCTGTTTTTT. Amino acids: CASSAASGVSTGELFF. V and J are TRBV9 and TRBJ2-2, with D tentatively TRBD2 (5 bases). CDR1 and CDR2 from the germline V gene are SGDLS and YYNGEE. The CDR3 has 16 residues. V lost 3 bases to trimming and J lost 4 bases, with 16 bases between them.